This passage covers 20 T cell receptor beta chains from one sample sequenced in a study of T cell clones after liver transplantation. Data came from immunoSEQ multiplex PCR; TCRdb stores just in-frame clones and leaves some out. Among about 99,000 clones listed, approximately 78% were seen once. The sample was CD4+ T cells from blood, taken before liver transplant. These receptors originate from a human donor who received a liver transplant.

This clone has only one observation. This sequence joins TRBV2 and TRBJ1-2, with D possibly matching TRBD1 (5 bases). The CDR3 contains 15 residues. Germline loops: CDR1 SNHLY, CDR2 FYNNEI. V was cut by 5 bases and J by 2 bases, with 15 bases left in between. CDR3 bases: TGTGCCAGCAGTCCTAAACAGGTTGGGAACTATGGCTACACCTTC. It translates to CASSPKQVGNYGYTF.

This clone was seen a few times. The rearrangement links TRBV19 to TRBJ2-2, with D perhaps matching TRBD1 (5 bases). The V end lost 8 bases, the J end lost 1 base, and 14 bases lay between the germline ends. There are 15 residues in the CDR3. CDR1 and CDR2 from the germline V gene are LNHDA and SQIVND (reference sequence). The CDR3, as DNA: TGTGCCAGTTCCCTGACAGCTTTGAACACCGGGGAGCTGTTTTTT. Its translation is CASSLTALNTGELFF.

In its sample, this clone was seen many times. In DNA, the CDR3 is TGTGCCAGCAGCAAACAGGGATTGGCGACCGGGGAGCTGTTTTTT. As protein: CASSKQGLATGELFF. The chain couples TRBV7-2 to TRBJ2-2, with D possibly being TRBD1 (6 bases). Trimming removed 5 bases from V and 5 bases from J, with 15 bases in between. CDR3 size: 15 residues. Per the germline V gene, CDR1 is SGHTA and CDR2 is FQGNSA.

The V call is TRBV18, the J call TRBJ1-3; D uncertain. The CDR3 has 13 residues. Germline V CDR1 and CDR2: KGHSH, LQKENI. V was cut by 4 bases and J by 1 base, with 5 bases left in between. The DNA of the CDR3 is TGTGCCAGCTCACTACCTTCTGGAAACACCATATATTTT. Translation: CASSLPSGNTIYF.

This clone turned up a few times. J is TRBJ1-5 and V is TRBV6-6; 12 bases map to TRBD1. Germline V gene lookup returns CDR1 MNHNY and CDR2 SVGAGI (reference sequence). CDR3 length equals 15 residues. Trimming took 6 bases from V and 3 from J; bases not matched to a gene: 3. CDR3 DNA: TGTGCCAGCAGGGGACAGGGGGCCAACAATCAGCCCCAGCATTTT. Translated, it gives CASRGQGANNQPQHF.

This sequence joins TRBV18 and TRBJ2-7; D not resolved. V dropped 3 bases and J dropped 3 bases, with 6 bases sitting between them. From germline, CDR1 is KGHSH and CDR2 LQKENI. The CDR3 loop spans 12 amino acids. The CDR3 bases are TGTGCCAGCTCACCGCCAAGCTACGAGCAGTACTTC. This gives the protein CASSPPSYEQYF.

The chain recombines TRBV5-1 with TRBJ1-5; no definite D call. CDR1 and CDR2 from the germline V gene are SGHRS and YFSETQ. Trimming removed 4 bases from V and 3 bases from J, with 14 bases in between. The CDR3 has 15 residues. CDR3 residues: CASSPLSGFNQPQHF. The DNA for the CDR3 is TGCGCCAGCAGCCCCTTATCGGGTTTCAATCAGCCCCAGCATTTT.

V gene TRBV28 combines with J gene TRBJ2-5, with 8 bases lining up with TRBD1. CDR1 MDHEN and CDR2 SYDVKM come from the germline V gene. V trimming: 3 bases; J trimming: 6 bases; junction bases outside the gene matches: 9. This CDR3 comprises 15 residues. DNA of the CDR3: TGTGCCAGCAGTTTGACGGACAGGGATAGGAAGACCCAGTACTTC. This translates into CASSLTDRDRKTQYF.

V usage is TRBV7-2 and J usage is TRBJ1-6; a possible D gene is TRBD1 (5 bases). This CDR3 spans 12 amino acids. V lost 10 bases, J lost 6 bases, and 10 bases lay in between. CDR1 SGHTA and CDR2 FQGNSA come from the germline V gene. CDR3 bases: TGTGCCACGCGAAGGGGTAATTCACCCCTCCACTTT. Translation: CATRRGNSPLHF.

The rearrangement uses TRBV2 and TRBJ2-7; 7 bases fit TRBD1. Germline V CDR1 and CDR2: SNHLY, FYNNEI. The CDR3 contains 14 residues. V dropped 7 bases and J dropped 0; count of bases not matched to a gene: 6. The CDR3, as DNA: TGTGCCAGCAAACGACAGGGAATCTCCTACGAGCAGTACTTC. Amino acid sequence: CASKRQGISYEQYF.

The chain links TRBV4-1 to TRBJ1-4; 9 bases align to TRBD1. The CDR3 has 18 amino acids. Germline CDR1 and CDR2: MGHRA and YSYEKL. The V and J ends lost 5 bases and 7 bases, in that order; junction bases with no gene match: 17. The CDR3 DNA reads TGCGCCAGCAGCAACTCCGGGACAGGGTTTATATTAGTTGAAAAACTGTTTTTT. Encoded protein: CASSNSGTGFILVEKLFF.

This rearrangement joins TRBV28 to TRBJ1-4; D remains unclear. The CDR3 is 12 residues long. The V end lost 8 bases, the J end lost 7 bases, and 11 bases lay between the germline ends. The germline CDR1 and CDR2 sequences are MDHEN and SYDVKM. This chain's CDR3 is CASGSSGEKLFF. CDR3 bases: TGTGCCAGCGGGTCTTCGGGTGAAAAACTGTTTTTT.

The chain has TRBV5-4 and TRBJ2-7; 8 positions match TRBD2. Germline V CDR1 and CDR2: SGHNT, YYREEE (reference sequence). This CDR3 comprises 15 residues. After removal of 2 bases from V and 0 bases from J, the junction contained 4 bases not matched to a gene. CDR3: CASSLGGGSSYEQYF. The CDR3 bases are TGTGCCAGCAGCTTAGGCGGGGGGTCCTCCTACGAGCAGTACTTC.

The J gene is TRBJ2-1, the V gene TRBV5-1; no firm D call. In germline, CDR1 is SGHRS, CDR2 YFSETQ. V lost 4 bases, J lost 9 bases, and 17 bases lay in between. The CDR3 is 14 amino acids. The CDR3 coding sequence is TGCGCCAGCAGCAATGCCCAAGGAGCCGGTGAGCAGTTCTTC. Amino acid sequence: CASSNAQGAGEQFF.

This chain links TRBV7-8 with TRBJ2-4, with D hard to call. Germline V gives CDR1 SGHVS, CDR2 FQNEAQ. Trimming pared 8 bases from V and 0 bases from J, leaving 8 bases between. This CDR3 is built from 13 residues. For the CDR3, the DNA is TGTGCCAGCTCGGAGTTAGCCAAAAACATTCAGTACTTC. The encoded protein is CASSELAKNIQYF.

J is TRBJ2-3 and V is TRBV7-9, with D uncertain. Germline V gene lookup returns CDR1 SEHNR and CDR2 FQNEAQ (reference sequence). CDR3 length: 11 residues. The ends were cut back, 8 bases at V and 9 bases at J, with 12 bases in the middle. This CDR3 is CASQAEKTQYF. CDR3 coding DNA: TGTGCCAGCCAGGCAGAGAAGACGCAGTATTTT.

CDR3 sequence reads: CASSLEDSQETQYF. DNA for the CDR3: TGTGCCAGCAGCTTAGAGGACAGCCAAGAGACCCAGTACTTC. The rearrangement joins TRBV7-2 to TRBJ2-5, with D possibly matching TRBD1 (6 bases). The CDR3 extends over 14 amino acids. CDR1 is SGHTA and CDR2 is FQGNSA in the germline V gene. Trimming shortened V by 1 base and J by 1 base, and 7 bases separated the two germline ends.

The chain uses TRBV19 and TRBJ2-1, with TRBD2 matching 14 bases. The V segment lost 6 bases and the J segment 7 bases; nucleotides outside the gene matches: 14. Per germline, CDR1 LNHDA and CDR2 SQIVND (reference sequence). The CDR3 has 18 amino acids. The CDR3 sequence: CASSLIRGTSGSGNEQFF. CDR3 sequence (DNA): TGTGCCAGTAGCCTTATTAGGGGGACTAGCGGGAGTGGAAATGAGCAGTTCTTC.

This clone was counted once. The V call is TRBV4-1, the J call TRBJ1-4; D remains unclear. In germline, CDR1 is MGHRA, CDR2 YSYEKL. This CDR3 contains 12 residues. Trimming cost V 2 bases and J 8 bases, with 6 bases left between them. CDR3 protein: CASSQSFEKLFF. The CDR3 DNA reads TGCGCCAGCAGCCAATCTTTCGAAAAACTGTTTTTT.

J is TRBJ2-5 and V is TRBV7-3; 7 bases agree with TRBD1. CDR1 SGHTA and CDR2 FQGTGA come from the germline V gene. Trimming removed 5 bases from V and 3 bases from J; junction bases left unmatched: 9. The CDR3 contains 15 residues. The CDR3 DNA follows: TGTGCCAGCAGCCCAAGGGGTGGGACAGAAGAGACCCAGTACTTC. It codes for CASSPRGGTEETQYF.